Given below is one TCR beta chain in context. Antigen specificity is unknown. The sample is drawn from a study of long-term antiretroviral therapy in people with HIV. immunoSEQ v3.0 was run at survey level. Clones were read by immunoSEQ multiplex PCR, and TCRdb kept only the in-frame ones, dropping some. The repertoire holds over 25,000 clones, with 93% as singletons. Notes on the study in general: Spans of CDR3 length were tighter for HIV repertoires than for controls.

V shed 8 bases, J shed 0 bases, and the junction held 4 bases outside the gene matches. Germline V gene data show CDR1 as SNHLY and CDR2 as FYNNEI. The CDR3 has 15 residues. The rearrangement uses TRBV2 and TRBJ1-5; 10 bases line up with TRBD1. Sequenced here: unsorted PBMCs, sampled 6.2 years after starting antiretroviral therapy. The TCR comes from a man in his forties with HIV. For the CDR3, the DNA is TGTGCCAGCCGGGACAGGGGATTTAGCAATCAGCCCCAGCATTTT. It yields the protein CASRDRGFSNQPQHF.